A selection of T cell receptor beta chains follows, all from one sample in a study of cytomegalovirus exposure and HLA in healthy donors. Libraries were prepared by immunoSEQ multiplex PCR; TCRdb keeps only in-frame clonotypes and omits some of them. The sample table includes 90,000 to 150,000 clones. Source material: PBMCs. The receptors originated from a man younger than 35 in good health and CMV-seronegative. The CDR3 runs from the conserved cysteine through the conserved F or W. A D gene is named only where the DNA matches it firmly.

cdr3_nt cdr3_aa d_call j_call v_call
TGTGCCAGCAGCCTTTCTGGGGGGGAGAATGAGCAGTTCTTC CASSLSGGENEQFF TRBD2 TRBJ2-1 TRBV9
TGTGCCAGCAGCTTGGAGAGAGGAGATAATGAAAAACTGTTTTTT CASSLERGDNEKLFF - TRBJ1-4 TRBV5-4
TGTGCCAGCAGCTCCCCAGTAGCGGGGGGCACAGATACGCAGTATTTT CASSSPVAGGTDTQYF TRBD2 TRBJ2-3 TRBV7-9
TGTGCCAGCAGCTTGGACAGGGCGGATTCACCCCTCCACTTT CASSLDRADSPLHF - TRBJ1-6 TRBV5-6
TGTGCCAGTGGGGTGGGGGGTGGCACAGATACGCAGTATTTT CASGVGGGTDTQYF - TRBJ2-3 TRBV19
TGTGCCAGCAGAGAGCGGACAGGGGGCTCCTACGAGCAGTACTTC CASRERTGGSYEQYF TRBD1 TRBJ2-7 TRBV6-1
TGTGCCAGCAGTCCCGCCCCTGCTAGCGGGGTCCACACAGATACGCAGTATTTT CASSPAPASGVHTDTQYF TRBD2 TRBJ2-3 TRBV27
TGTGCCAGCAGTTATAGGAGCTCTGGGGCCAACGTCCTGACTTTC CASSYRSSGANVLTF - TRBJ2-6 TRBV7-6
TGTGCCAGCAGCTTAGGGCTAGCGGGCTACAATGAGCAGTTCTTC CASSLGLAGYNEQFF TRBD2 TRBJ2-1 TRBV7-8
TGTGCCAGCAGCCAACCCGGGACAGGGGGTTCACCCCTCCACTTT CASSQPGTGGSPLHF TRBD1 TRBJ1-6 TRBV4-2
TGTGCCAGCAGCTTGGTCGGGACTGCATACGGCTACACCTTC CASSLVGTAYGYTF - TRBJ1-2 TRBV5-6
TGCGCCAGCAGCTCTGACATTCTAAAAAACACCGGGGAGCTGTTTTTT CASSSDILKNTGELFF - TRBJ2-2 TRBV5-1